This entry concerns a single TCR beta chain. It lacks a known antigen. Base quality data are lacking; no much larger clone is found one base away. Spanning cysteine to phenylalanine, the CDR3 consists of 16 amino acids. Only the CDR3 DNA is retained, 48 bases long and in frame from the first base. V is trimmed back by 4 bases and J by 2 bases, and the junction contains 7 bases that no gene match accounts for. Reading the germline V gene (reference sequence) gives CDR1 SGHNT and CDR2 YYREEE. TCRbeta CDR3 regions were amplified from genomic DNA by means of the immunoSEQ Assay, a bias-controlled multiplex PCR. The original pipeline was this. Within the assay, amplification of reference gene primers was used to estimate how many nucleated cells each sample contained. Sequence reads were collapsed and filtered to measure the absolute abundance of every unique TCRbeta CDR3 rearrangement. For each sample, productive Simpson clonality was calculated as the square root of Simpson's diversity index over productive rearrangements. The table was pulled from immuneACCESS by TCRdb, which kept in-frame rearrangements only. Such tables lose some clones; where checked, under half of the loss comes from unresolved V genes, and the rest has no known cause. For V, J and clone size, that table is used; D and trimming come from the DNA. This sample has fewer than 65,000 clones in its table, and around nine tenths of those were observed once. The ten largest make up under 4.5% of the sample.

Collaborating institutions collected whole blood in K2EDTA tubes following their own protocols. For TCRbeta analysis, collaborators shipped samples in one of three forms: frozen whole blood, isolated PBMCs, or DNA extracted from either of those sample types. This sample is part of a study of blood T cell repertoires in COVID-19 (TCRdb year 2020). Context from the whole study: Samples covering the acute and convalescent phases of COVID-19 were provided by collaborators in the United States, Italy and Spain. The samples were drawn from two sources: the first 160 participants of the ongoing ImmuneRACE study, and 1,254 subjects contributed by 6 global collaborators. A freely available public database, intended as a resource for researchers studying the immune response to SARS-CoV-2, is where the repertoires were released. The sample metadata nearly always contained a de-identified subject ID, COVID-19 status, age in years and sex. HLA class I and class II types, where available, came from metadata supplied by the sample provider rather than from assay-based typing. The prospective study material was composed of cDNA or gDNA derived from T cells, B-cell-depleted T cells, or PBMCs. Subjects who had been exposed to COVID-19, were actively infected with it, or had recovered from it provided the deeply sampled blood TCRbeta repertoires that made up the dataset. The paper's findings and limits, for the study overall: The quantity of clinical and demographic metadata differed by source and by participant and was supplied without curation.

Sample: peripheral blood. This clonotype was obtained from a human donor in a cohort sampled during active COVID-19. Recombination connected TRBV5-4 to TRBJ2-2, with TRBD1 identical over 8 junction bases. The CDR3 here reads CASSRIDRGNTGELFF. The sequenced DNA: TGTGCCAGCAGCCGAATTGACAGGGGAAACACCGGGGAGCTGTTTTTT. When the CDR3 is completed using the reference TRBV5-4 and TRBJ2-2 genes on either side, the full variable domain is ETGVTQSPTHLIKTRGQQVTLRCSSQSGHNTVSWYQQALGQGPQFIFQYYREEENGRGNFPPRFSGLQFPNYSSELNVNALELDDSALYLCASSRIDRGNTGELFFGEGSRLTVL.